The sequence of this TCR beta chain was determined in a study of T cells in Graves' hyperthyroidism and ophthalmopathy. Regarding the study as a whole: Clonotypes that were expanded in thyroid above 0.001 mostly appeared in blood too.

Each patient was aged 18 to 65 and had newly diagnosed hyperthyroidism of under 2 months' duration. This clonotype has ten or more counts. The antigen is undetermined. V gave up 7 bases and J gave up 0 bases, with 16 bases separating them. Per the germline V gene, CDR1 is LNHDA and CDR2 is SQIVND (reference sequence). The CDR3 is 17 amino acids. The source material, RNA transcripts, was used to amplify TCR beta CDR3 regions. The TCR CDR3 was amplified in a first-round RT-PCR using the HTBI primer set. MiXCR, run by TCRdb on the multiplex PCR reads, gives a single entry per CDR3 protein. This table holds about 610,000 distinct CDR3 sequences, about half found once.

Sequencing was performed on peripheral blood or thyroid tissue (not recorded which). This TCR derives from a woman under 30 with Graves' hyperthyroidism. The V call is TRBV19, the J call TRBJ2-6; D is undetermined. This CDR3 is CASTILPTGSGANVLTF. CDR3 DNA sequence: TGTGCCAGTACCATCCTCCCGACGGGCTCTGGGGCCAACGTCCTGACTTTC.